This is a list of T cell receptor beta chains from one sample in a study of T cells in Graves' hyperthyroidism and ophthalmopathy. TCRdb itself ran the multiplex PCR reads through MiXCR, one entry per CDR3 protein. This table holds hundreds of thousands of distinct CDR3 sequences, 20% to 25% found once. Material: blood. These receptors originate from a man aged 30 to 45 with Graves' ophthalmopathy. CDR3s leave out the opening cysteine and the closing phenylalanine or tryptophan. Clone size is stated in some rows and not others, as once, few, many or a class when expanded.

v_gene	j_gene	abundance	CDR3aa
TRBV5-1	TRBJ2-1	many	ASSLGTLNEQF
TRBV11-2	TRBJ1-1	many	ASSPSRDRAGTEAF
TRBV24-1	TRBJ2-1	.	ATSDARTGEGNEQF
TRBV3-1	TRBJ2-1	many	ASSRRAYNEQF
TRBV6-6	TRBJ2-7	many	ASSYSGTGFYEQY
TRBV9	TRBJ1-6	few	ASSVGLDTGYSPLH
TRBV10-3	TRBJ2-7	many	AISRGTSGRNEQY
TRBV9	TRBJ1-1	.	ASSREGDTEAF
TRBV5-1	TRBJ1-6	few	ASSPTTGTESPLH
TRBV2	TRBJ2-1	.	ASRELGLAGYNEQF
TRBV5-1	TRBJ1-5	many	ASSLSGYQPQH
TRBV30	TRBJ1-6	few	AWSVGSPLH
TRBV28	TRBJ2-5	.	ASSFVVETQY
TRBV11-2	TRBJ2-1	.	ASSGRADNEQF
TRBV7-3	TRBJ2-3	.	SSSFVRGQGTGADTQY
TRBV28	TRBJ1-2	.	ASSPNQNYGYT
TRBV6-1	TRBJ1-3	.	ASSSRTHTIY
TRBV5-1	TRBJ2-2	.	ASSFPQVEGTGELF
TRBV11-3	TRBJ1-1	many	ASSVAGEAF
TRBV20-1	TRBJ2-3	.	SAGSVLAGGVDTQY
TRBV20-1	TRBJ1-5	.	SARDPLQLSQH
TRBV4-1	TRBJ1-6	.	ASSQDQRQGGISPLH
TRBV11-2	TRBJ2-4	many	ASSPGHLGAKNIQY
TRBV6-5	TRBJ2-5	.	ASSSLAGGVVVY
TRBV12-3/TRBV12-4	TRBJ1-5	.	ASSPQRGNQPQH
TRBV24-1	TRBJ1-1	.	ATRASRGTEAF
TRBV18	TRBJ2-7	few	ASSGTGSQSTYEQY
TRBV5-1	TRBJ2-3	.	ASSASTDTQY
TRBV6-1	TRBJ1-6	.	ASRVGQGSSYNSPLH
TRBV11-1	TRBJ2-5	.	ASSLGFVAGDQETQY
TRBV5-1	TRBJ2-2	many	ASSPYGTSGSNTGELF
TRBV12-3/TRBV12-4	TRBJ2-1	few	ASSPPTGLAGNHGEQF
TRBV12-3/TRBV12-4	TRBJ2-2	.	ASSLGGTRTGELF
TRBV2	TRBJ1-5	many	ASRTGVWNQPQH
TRBV4-1	TRBJ2-3	few	ASSQEVGPDTQY
TRBV20-1	TRBJ1-2	.	SARDVGGAGYGYT
TRBV19	TRBJ2-3	.	ASSMTRAGIDTQY
TRBV5-4	TRBJ1-1	.	ASSYLDSLNTEAF
TRBV20-1	TRBJ2-2	few	SARDLSSGTSAGELF
TRBV6-7	TRBJ2-5	few	ASSYSLAGGMETQY
TRBV7-3	TRBJ2-5	many	ASSPGTGETQY
TRBV19	TRBJ2-1	.	ASSMVGGFYNEQF
TRBV27	TRBJ2-1	.	ASSSVLGGRGNEQF
TRBV14	TRBJ1-1	.	ASSQAAGIGNTEAF
TRBV12-3/TRBV12-4	TRBJ2-2	.	ASSLRQGAGGELF
TRBV5-1	TRBJ2-5	.	TSSLSSGETQY
TRBV28	TRBJ2-1	.	ASRSPRERDPNEQF
TRBV12-5	TRBJ2-7	many	ASGLPGGDSYEQY
TRBV4-1	TRBJ1-6	.	ASSELIGAADSPLH
TRBV12-3/TRBV12-4	TRBJ1-1	many	ASNSDRGKDEAF
TRBV20-1	TRBJ2-6	once	SAREKGPSGANVLT
TRBV6-2/TRBV6-3	TRBJ2-7	.	ASSSSGRATYEQY
TRBV2	TRBJ2-1	many	ASSDGGRTYEQF
TRBV2	TRBJ1-5	few	ASAREDGRNQPQH
TRBV19	TRBJ1-6	many	ASSLTGSPLH